Below, one T cell receptor beta chain is given with its context. The length of the CDR3 is 15 residues. Germline V gene data show CDR1 as MNHNY and CDR2 as SVGAGI (reference sequence). J was trimmed by 2 bases and V by 2 bases; bases with no gene match: 4. Method: immunoSEQ multiplex PCR; TCRdb's copy keeps in-frame clones and lacks some. The top ten hold about 1% of the sample, which has approximately 100,000 clones, 94% seen once. This record comes from a study of T cell changes during pregnancy in multiple sclerosis. The rearrangement links TRBV6-6 to TRBJ2-7; 9 bases align to TRBD1. This TCR was sampled from a female donor with multiple sclerosis, enrolled in a pregnancy study. This specimen consisted of peripheral blood, obtained before pregnancy. The CDR3 spells CASSYGQGSTYEQYF. The CDR3 bases are TGTGCCAGCAGTTACGGACAGGGGAGTACCTACGAGCAGTACTTC.